This entry describes one T cell receptor (beta chain). The sample comes from a study of blood T cell repertoires in COVID-19. Study overall: Sites across the United States, Italy and Spain contributed samples from acute and convalescent COVID-19. T cells, B-cell-depleted T cells, or PBMCs supplied cDNA or gDNA.

Germline V gene data show CDR1 as SGHNT and CDR2 as YYREEE (reference sequence). The CDR3 totals 14 residues. The ends lost 2 bases at V and 0 bases at J; junction bases unmatched: 1. Per the original methods: Amplified reference gene primers provided the basis for estimating nucleated cell counts. The data were produced by immunoSEQ multiplex PCR, yet TCRdb's version contains in-frame clones alone and is incomplete. The V and J calls and clone size come from that table; D and trimming were worked out from the DNA. The sample shows 200,000 to 300,000 clones, 83% of them seen only once. Source material: peripheral blood. The receptor was isolated from a human donor in a cohort sampled during active COVID-19. The chain uses TRBV5-4 and TRBJ2-7, with TRBD2 identical over 8 bases. The CDR3: CASSFGTSSYEQYF. The CDR3 bases are TGTGCCAGCAGCTTCGGGACTAGCTCCTACGAGCAGTACTTC. The whole variable domain, remainder taken from reference TRBV5-4 and TRBJ2-7, is ETGVTQSPTHLIKTRGQQVTLRCSSQSGHNTVSWYQQALGQGPQFIFQYYREEENGRGNFPPRFSGLQFPNYSSELNVNALELDDSALYLCASSFGTSSYEQYFGPGTRLTVT.